This T cell receptor beta chain was captured in a study of blood T cell repertoires in COVID-19. The overall study: The study drew acute and convalescent COVID-19 samples from the United States, Italy and Spain. T cells, B-cell-depleted T cells, or PBMCs provided the cDNA or gDNA that served as material.

The assay was immunoSEQ multiplex PCR, and TCRdb's table has in-frame clones only and misses some. The sample lists some 200,000 clones, around 82% seen once, with around 5.5% in the top ten. Cohort placement rested on clinical history that participants reported themselves. This CDR3 contains 11 residues. Per the germline V gene, CDR1 is MDHEN and CDR2 is SYDVKM. V lost 10 bases and J 1 base, leaving 7 bases between the germline ends. Sequencing used PBMCs or T cells enriched from blood (not recorded which). This chain links TRBV28 with TRBJ1-1; no clear D. The clonotype comes from a woman aged 60-75 years with acute COVID-19. CDR3 amino acids: CAIPQNTEAFF. Here the CDR3 DNA reads TGTGCCATCCCACAGAACACTGAAGCTTTCTTT.